Listed here are 3 T cell receptor beta chains from one sample, sequenced in a study of T-cell reconstitution after alpha-beta-depleted transplantation in children. Construction of the TCRbeta library involved unique molecular identifiers. A single record per CDR3 protein comes from TCRdb applying MiXCR to the PCR reads. The table shows over 150,000 distinct CDR3 sequences, with approximately 6.6% occurring only once. This specimen was PBMCs from the stem cell graft donor, taken from the stem cell graft. These TCRs come from a human donor who donated a stem cell graft to a child with Wiskott-Aldrich syndrome.

CDR3 sequence reads: CASSLGGGSGETQYF. CDR3 nucleotide sequence: TGCGCCAGCAGCTTGGGAGGCGGGAGCGGTGAGACCCAGTACTTC. V and J are TRBV5-1 and TRBJ2-5; 7 bases fit TRBD2. Losses at the gene ends were 0 bases for V and 5 bases for J; bases not matched to a gene: 7. Looked up from germline, CDR1 is SGHRS and CDR2 is YFSETQ. CDR3 length: 15 residues.

There are many counts of this clonotype. This chain links TRBV12-3 or TRBV12-4 with TRBJ2-5; D is possibly TRBD1 or TRBD2 (5 bases each). Trimming removed 5 bases at V and 1 base at J, with 8 bases between. The CDR3 totals 13 residues. For the CDR3, the DNA is TGTGCCAGCAGTGCCGGGGCCCAAGAGACCCAGTACTTC. Its protein is CASSAGAQETQYF.

At least ten counts were recorded for this clonotype. V usage is TRBV12-3 or TRBV12-4 and J usage is TRBJ1-3; 10 nucleotides agree with TRBD1. This CDR3 contains 15 residues. V was clipped by 3 bases and J by 5 bases; unmatched bases: 4. CDR3 in amino acids: CASSFTGQGRNTIYF. As DNA, the CDR3 is TGTGCCAGCAGTTTTACGGGACAGGGGAGAAACACCATATATTTT.